The subject of this entry is one T cell receptor beta chain. This clonotype was detected only a few times. Its antigen is currently not known. Per-base qualities were not stored, and no clone one base away is much larger. Including the terminal cysteine and phenylalanine, the CDR3 comprises 14 residues. The only DNA kept is the CDR3, 42 bases in frame from the first base. The junction shows trimming of 4 bases on V and 7 bases on J, and the gene matches do not reach 6 bases of it. From the germline V gene, CDR1 is SGHRS and CDR2 is YFSETQ. The sample belongs to a study of type 1 regulatory T cells (dated by TCRdb to the early 2020s). Regarding the study in general: An in vitro protocol by which a Tr1-enriched, alloantigen-specific CD4 T cell product named T-allo10 was generated was characterized in the study. T-allo10 was being evaluated clinically in patients with hematological malignancies who were receiving allogeneic hematopoietic stem cell transplantation.

Instrument used: Illumina MiSeq. Starting from the raw public reads, TCRdb applied fastp trimming at Q25, assembled clones with MiXCR and retained in-frame beta chains. Records with the same CDR3 protein are collapsed into one entry carrying the most frequent genes and DNA. This sample comprises some 100,000 distinct CDR3 sequences, about a third of them detected only once. Jointly, the top ten make up 2% to 2.5% of the sample. The sequence derives from a human donor in good health. What was sequenced was CD4+ T cells, either the whole sample or a sorted fraction (not recorded which). This sequence uses TRBV5-1 and TRBJ1-4, and 8 junction bases match TRBD1. CDR3 reads: CASSPTGGSEKLFF. The sequenced DNA is TGCGCCAGCAGCCCAACAGGGGGTAGTGAAAAACTGTTTTTT.